This TCR beta chain was identified in a study of blood T cells in healthy people across ages. Study-wide background: Through template switching, about one barcoded beta molecule was captured per two T cells, as measured in model experiments.

Study results and limitations: PBMCs were not sorted, which prevented a conclusive comparison of naive versus antigen-experienced cells.

Combining a sample-barcoded 5' primer with a J-beta primer mix, a second PCR ran for roughly 6 to 12 cycles. TCRdb re-derived calls from the 5' RACE reads in MiXCR, one entry per CDR3 protein. The sample consists of 1.5 million or so distinct CDR3 sequences, roughly 43% of them appearing once. For this clonotype: Its specificity is not known.

This CDR3 is built from 12 residues. Germline V gene lookup returns CDR1 MGHDK and CDR2 SYGVNS. In each sample, at least 6.5 million PBMCs were isolated. The total RNA that was extracted per sample amounted to at least 5 micrograms. The V gene is TRBV25-1, the J gene TRBJ2-5; tentative D call: TRBD1 (6 bases). With the DNA end fitting TRBJ2-7 better, the J assignment may be wrong. Sequences were obtained from blood. The clonotype was recovered from a woman younger than 30 in good health. The CDR3 sequence: CVTGDKAYEQYF. Written as DNA, the CDR3 is TGTGTCACCGGGGACAAAGCCTACGAGCAGTACTTC.